Each of the 11 T cell receptor beta chains below was sequenced from the same sample in a study of blood T cells in healthy people across ages (dated by TCRdb to about 2015). Library method: 5' RACE. The data were produced on an Illumina HiSeq 2500. A second roughly 6 to 12 cycle PCR used a sample-barcoded 5' primer and a J-beta primer mix. The raw public reads went through TCRdb reprocessing: fastp at Q25, MiXCR clone calling, in-frame beta chains kept. All rows with the same CDR3 protein become a single entry with the most common DNA and genes. Recorded for this sample are 550,000 to 750,000 distinct CDR3 sequences; roughly 21% of them occurred a single time. The ten largest clones add up to approximately 3.6% of the sample. Sample: blood. The receptors were sampled from a man between 65 and 85 years old in good health.

This sequence joins TRBV5-1 and TRBJ2-3, with D possibly being TRBD1 or TRBD2 (5 bases each). In germline, CDR1 is SGHRS, CDR2 YFSETQ. Trimming stripped 0 bases from V and 5 bases from J, with 10 bases between. This CDR3 is 14 amino acids long. The CDR3 protein is CASSLEGSGDTQYF. CDR3 DNA sequence: TGCGCCAGCAGCTTGGAGGGGAGCGGAGATACGCAGTATTTT.

The chain has TRBV2 and TRBJ2-2; D uncertain. The CDR3 is 15 amino acids. Per the germline V gene, CDR1 is SNHLY and CDR2 is FYNNEI. V lost 3 bases and J lost 1, with 9 bases in between. The CDR3 nucleotides are TGTGCCAGCAGTGACCGGCGGCTGAACACCGGGGAGCTGTTTTTT. Its protein is CASSDRRLNTGELFF.

This clonotype was observed a handful of times. V is TRBV18 and J is TRBJ2-7, with D possibly matching TRBD2 (5 bases). Trimming pared 0 bases from V and 7 bases from J, leaving 16 bases between. The CDR3 spans 15 residues. Germline V gene data show CDR1 as KGHSH and CDR2 as LQKENI. CDR3 bases: TGTGCCAGCTCACCACCGATGCGAGGGTCCCATGAGCAGTACTTC. Translated: CASSPPMRGSHEQYF.

The rearrangement joins TRBV7-2 to TRBJ1-1; D may be TRBD1 (6 bases). The CDR3 is 12 amino acids. Trimming pared 5 bases from V and 6 bases from J, leaving 10 bases between. CDR1 is SGHTA, CDR2 FQGNSA, per germline. CDR3 bases: TGTGCCAGCAGCCGGGACATCTCTGAAGCTTTCTTT. Translating gives CASSRDISEAFF.

This sequence joins TRBV5-1 and TRBJ2-3; 7 bases fit TRBD2. V trimming: 2 bases; J trimming: 0 bases; junction bases outside the gene matches: 3. CDR1 is SGHRS and CDR2 is YFSETQ in the germline V gene. The length of the CDR3 is 15 residues. This CDR3 is CASSFREGSTDTQYF. The CDR3 DNA is TGCGCCAGCAGCTTCAGGGAGGGAAGCACAGATACGCAGTATTTT.

The chain joins TRBV7-3 to TRBJ1-2, with 10 positions matching TRBD1. V lost 4 bases and J lost 7; bases outside the gene matches: 9. Per the germline V gene, CDR1 is SGHTA and CDR2 is FQGTGA. This CDR3 spans 15 amino acids. The CDR3 DNA reads TGTGCCAGCAGCTCGGGACAGGGGCCAACCTCTGGCTACACCTTC. Translation gives CASSSGQGPTSGYTF. Variable domain in full (rest from reference TRBV7-3 and TRBJ1-2): GAGVSQTPSNKVTEKGKYVELRCDPISGHTALYWYRQSLGQGPEFLIYFQGTGAADDSGLPNDRFFAVRPEGSVSTLKIQRTERGDSAVYLCASSSGQGPTSGYTFGSGTRLTVV.

A note on this clonotype: A read error may account for a junction end that differs from germline. The chain employs TRBV19 and TRBJ2-5; maybe TRBD1 (6 bases). The length of the CDR3 is 14 residues. Germline lookup yields CDR1 LNHDA and CDR2 SQIVND (reference sequence). The CDR3 sequence: CASGMDRHQETQYF. The CDR3 DNA reads as TGTGCCAGTGGTATGGACAGACACCAAGAGACCCAGTACTTC.

V gene TRBV6-6 combines with J gene TRBJ2-1; 9 bases are shared with TRBD1. The J call could be wrong; TRBJ2-7 is a better fit for the DNA end. The CDR3 has 15 amino acids. CDR1 MNHNY and CDR2 SVGAGI come from the germline V gene (reference sequence). CDR3 in DNA: TGTGCCAGCAGCCGGGACAGGGTGAGCTCCTACGAGCAGTACTTC. It is translated as CASSRDRVSSYEQYF.

This clonotype was counted a few times. The chain carries TRBV6-1 and TRBJ2-5; 11 nucleotides agree with TRBD1. The DNA end is more similar to TRBJ2-1, so the J call may be wrong. CDR1 and CDR2 from the germline V gene are MNHNS and SASEGT. CDR3 length: 16 residues. CDR3 sequence reads: CASRRQDRGQKNEQFF. CDR3 sequence (DNA): TGTGCCAGCAGGAGACAGGACAGGGGGCAGAAAAATGAGCAGTTCTTC.

This clonotype was seen a handful of times. The V call is TRBV3-1, the J call TRBJ2-5; D is possibly TRBD2 (6 bases). Germline V gene sequence: CDR1 LGHDT, CDR2 YNNKEL (reference sequence). The CDR3 is 14 amino acids. Trimming took 0 bases from V and 4 from J, leaving 9 bases between them. CDR3 amino acids: CASSQEVGGETQYF. The CDR3 DNA follows: TGTGCCAGCAGCCAAGAGGTCGGGGGAGAGACCCAGTACTTC.

V and J are TRBV2 and TRBJ2-5; 8 bases match TRBD1. The end of the DNA fits TRBJ2-7 better, so the J call may be wrong. Germline lookup yields CDR1 SNHLY and CDR2 FYNNEI. The CDR3 extends over 14 amino acids. CDR3 coding DNA: TGTGCCAGCAGACTCCAGGGGGCGGACTACGAGCAGTACTTC. As protein: CASRLQGADYEQYF.